The 29 T cell receptor beta chains reported below all come from one sample, sequenced in a study of Graves' ophthalmopathy and Graves' hyperthyroidism. The authors amplified TCR beta CDR3 regions, and they did so from RNA transcripts for repertoire sequencing. The workflow started with a first-round RT-PCR run with HTBI primers and then moved on to a second-round multiplex PCR. TCRdb independently ran MiXCR on the multiplex PCR reads; one entry per CDR3 protein. This table has hundreds of thousands of distinct CDR3 sequences, approximately 21% appearing once. Specimen: peripheral blood. The receptors were sampled from a woman between 18 and 29 years old with stable Graves' hyperthyroidism.

This clonotype was counted ten times or more. The chain has TRBV28 and TRBJ2-5; D perhaps matches TRBD2 (7 bases). Per the germline V gene, CDR1 is MDHEN and CDR2 is SYDVKM. V was cut by 1 base and J by 1 base, with 10 bases left in between. This CDR3 is built from 15 residues. The CDR3: CASSLFGGAQETQYF. CDR3 sequence (DNA): TGTGCCAGCAGTTTATTTGGGGGGGCCCAAGAGACCCAGTACTTC. The variable domain in full, completed from reference TRBV28 and TRBJ2-5, reads DVKVTQSSRYLVKRTGEKVFLECVQDMDHENMFWYRQDPGLGLRLIYFSYDVKMKEKGDIPEGYSVSREKKERFSLILESASTNQTSMYLCASSLFGGAQETQYFGPGTRLLVL.

This clonotype was picked up many times. The chain couples TRBV5-1 to TRBJ2-7, with D tentatively TRBD2 (5 bases). The CDR3 spans 14 residues. Per germline, CDR1 SGHRS and CDR2 YFSETQ. Trimming shortened V by 0 bases and J by 2 bases, and 9 bases separated the two germline ends. CDR3 region: CASSLVDGTYEQYF. DNA for the CDR3: TGCGCCAGCAGCTTGGTGGACGGGACCTACGAGCAGTACTTC.

This clonotype has a count of ten or more. J is TRBJ1-5 and V is TRBV6-5, with D tentatively TRBD1 (6 bases). The CDR3 consists of 15 residues. Germline values: CDR1 MNHEY, CDR2 SVGAGI. The ends were cut back, 6 bases at V and 0 bases at J, with 12 bases in the middle. CDR3 DNA sequence: TGTGCCAGCAGCGTAGGACAGAATAGCAATCAGCCCCAGCATTTT. As protein: CASSVGQNSNQPQHF.

The sample holds many counts of this clonotype. The V and J genes are TRBV20-1 and TRBJ2-5, with 12 bases that match TRBD2. The trim removed 5 bases at V and 3 bases at J, leaving 19 bases unmatched. This CDR3 has 19 amino acids. Germline V lookup: CDR1 DFQATT, CDR2 SNEGSKA (reference sequence). CDR3 protein: CSAPHGSRLAGDREETQYF. In DNA, the CDR3 is TGCAGTGCTCCGCACGGCTCGAGACTAGCGGGAGATCGGGAAGAGACCCAGTACTTC.

There are many counts of this clonotype. The chain carries TRBV28 and TRBJ1-2; D is ambiguous. The CDR3 has 14 amino acids. In germline, CDR1 is MDHEN, CDR2 SYDVKM. V was trimmed by 6 bases and J by 6 bases, leaving 17 bases between them. The chain's CDR3 is CASSRRGRADGYTF. The CDR3 region has the DNA TGTGCCAGCAGCCGACGAGGGCGGGCGGATGGCTACACCTTC.

This clonotype was found a few times. The chain employs TRBV20-1 and TRBJ2-7, with 9 bases identical to TRBD1. The CDR3 totals 17 residues. Germline V gives CDR1 DFQATT, CDR2 SNEGSKA (reference sequence). V dropped 0 bases and J dropped 3; count of bases not matched to a gene: 12. CDR3 sequence (DNA): TGCAGTGCTAGAGATATGAGGGTATGGGACAGGGTCTACGAGCAGTACTTC. Translation gives CSARDMRVWDRVYEQYF.

This clonotype was counted ten times or more. CDR3 amino acids: CASIWQLGMNTEAFF. The DNA of the CDR3 is TGTGCCAGTATATGGCAATTGGGGATGAACACTGAAGCTTTCTTT. The chain uses TRBV19 and TRBJ1-1; D is uncertain. Germline CDR1 reads LNHDA; CDR2 reads SQIVND (reference sequence). The germline V and J ends were trimmed by 7 bases and 0 bases, with 15 bases remaining between them. There are 15 residues in the CDR3.

The chain has TRBV5-1 and TRBJ2-2; TRBD1 might be the D (6 bases). The V end lost 5 bases, the J end lost 3 bases, and 11 bases lay between the germline ends. The CDR3 covers 14 residues. CDR1 is SGHRS and CDR2 is YFSETQ in the germline V gene. In nucleotides, the CDR3 is TGCGCCAGCAGTCCCTGGACAGACACCGGGGAGCTGTTTTTT. Its protein is CASSPWTDTGELFF.

This clonotype was seen at least ten times. The chain is built from TRBV7-3 and TRBJ2-7; D gene unclear. The CDR3 is 14 residues long. Germline CDR1 reads SGHTA; CDR2 reads FQGTGA. Between the trimmed V and J ends, which lost 5 bases and 3 bases, there was a span of 14 bases. CDR3 in amino acids: CASSPNLRSYEQYF. DNA for the CDR3: TGTGCCAGCAGCCCCAACCTAAGAAGCTACGAGCAGTACTTC. The whole variable domain, filled in from reference TRBV7-3 and TRBJ2-7, reads GAGVSQTPSNKVTEKGKYVELRCDPISGHTALYWYRQSLGQGPEFLIYFQGTGAADDSGLPNDRFFAVRPEGSVSTLKIQRTERGDSAVYLCASSPNLRSYEQYFGPGTRLTVT.

J is TRBJ1-5 and V is TRBV12-3 or TRBV12-4, with D perhaps matching TRBD1 (5 bases). This CDR3 spans 15 amino acids. The ends were cut back, 1 base at V and 6 bases at J, with 13 bases in the middle. The CDR3 is CASSLEVSGGQPQHF. The CDR3 nucleotides read TGTGCCAGCAGTTTAGAGGTTAGTGGGGGTCAGCCCCAGCATTTT.

This clonotype was counted many times. The chain couples TRBV20-1 to TRBJ1-5, with 7 bases aligning to TRBD1. CDR1 and CDR2 (germline): DFQATT, SNEGSKA (reference sequence). The CDR3 is made up of 14 amino acids. After removal of 0 bases from V and 6 bases from J, the junction contained 5 bases not matched to a gene. The CDR3 bases are TGCAGTGCTAGAGATCCAGGGGGGTCTCAGCCCCAGCATTTT. Encoded protein: CSARDPGGSQPQHF.

With regard to this clonotype: A much more abundant neighbour one base away suggests this may be a read error. V is TRBV11-2 and J is TRBJ2-7; D is unclear. This CDR3 has 10 residues. Germline CDR1 SGHAT, CDR2 FQNNGV. V lost 5 bases and J lost 5, with 4 bases in between. The DNA of the CDR3 is TGTGCCAGCAGCATGGACGAGCAGTACTTC. It translates to CASSMDEQYF.

This clonotype was observed many times. CDR3 coding DNA: TGTGCCAGCAGTCCTCAGGGCGGGGGATCAGGAAACACCATATATTTT. Translation: CASSPQGGGSGNTIYF. This chain joins TRBV12-3 or TRBV12-4 and TRBJ1-3, with D possibly being TRBD1 (5 bases). The CDR3 covers 16 residues. Trimming took off 5 bases at V and 4 bases at J, with 18 bases between the two ends.

This clonotype was seen more than once but under ten times. The V gene is TRBV12-3 or TRBV12-4, the J gene TRBJ1-2; D not certain. The CDR3 runs 11 residues. Trimming took off 6 bases at V and 8 bases at J, with 10 bases between the two ends. Written as DNA, the CDR3 is TGTGCCAGCAGCCTCGGTAGGGGCTACACCTTC. Translated, it gives CASSLGRGYTF.

This clonotype was observed many times. The chain is built from TRBV24-1 and TRBJ2-3; D not certain. V was shortened by 3 bases and J by 7 bases, with 10 bases between the two germline ends. The CDR3 spans 13 residues. The V gene's germline CDR1 is KGHDR and CDR2 SFDVKD. CDR3 region: CATSDTTSNTQYF. The DNA of the CDR3 is TGTGCCACCAGTGATACGACCAGTAATACGCAGTATTTT.

This clonotype was picked up many times. The J gene is TRBJ1-1, the V gene TRBV7-3, with TRBD1 identical over 7 bases. V lost 5 bases and J lost 4; bases outside the gene matches: 4. The CDR3 sequence is 13 residues long. Germline V lookup: CDR1 SGHTA, CDR2 FQGTGA. This CDR3 reads CASSPRQGTEAFF. The DNA of the CDR3 is TGTGCCAGCAGCCCCCGACAGGGCACTGAAGCTTTCTTT.

The rearrangement uses TRBV28 and TRBJ1-3; no clear D gene. Trimming shortened V by 2 bases and J by 1 base, and 6 bases separated the two germline ends. CDR1 MDHEN and CDR2 SYDVKM come from the germline V gene. The length of the CDR3 is 14 residues. The CDR3: CASSLGWSGNTIYF. In DNA, the CDR3 is TGTGCCAGCAGTTTAGGATGGTCTGGAAACACCATATATTTT. The full variable domain, completed using reference TRBV28 and TRBJ1-3, is DVKVTQSSRYLVKRTGEKVFLECVQDMDHENMFWYRQDPGLGLRLIYFSYDVKMKEKGDIPEGYSVSREKKERFSLILESASTNQTSMYLCASSLGWSGNTIYFGEGSWLTVV.

Regarding this clonotype: A read error may produce the germline difference seen at one junction end. The chain combines TRBV6-5 with TRBJ1-2; D is undetermined. There are 15 residues in the CDR3. Germline V gives CDR1 MNHEY, CDR2 SVGAGI. CDR3 residues: CASSYAGMEDYGYTF. The CDR3 nucleotides are TGTGCCAGCAGTTACGCAGGCATGGAGGACTATGGTTACACCTTC.

The CDR3, as DNA: TGTGCCAGCAGTGAAGCAAAAGGGGGAGCGGGGCAGCCCCAGCATTTT. This gives the protein CASSEAKGGAGQPQHF. The chain recombines TRBV6-1 with TRBJ1-5, with a possible D match to TRBD1 (6 bases). V was clipped by 0 bases and J by 7 bases, with 16 bases between them. CDR3 size: 16 residues. Germline V gene sequence: CDR1 MNHNS, CDR2 SASEGT.

This clonotype was found many times. V is TRBV13 and J is TRBJ1-1; TRBD1 agrees at 9 bases. The CDR3 extends over 15 amino acids. From germline, CDR1 is PRHDT and CDR2 FYEKMQ (reference sequence). Unmatched junction bases numbered 9, after V lost 5 bases and J lost 5 bases. The CDR3 DNA sequence: TGTGCCAGCAGCCTGGGACAGGGCGAAGGTACTGAAGCTTTCTTT. Its translation is CASSLGQGEGTEAFF.

This clonotype was detected many times. The chain recombines TRBV25-1 with TRBJ2-5; TRBD2 matches 14 bases. With 2 bases clipped from V and 4 bases from J, the junction kept 3 bases outside the gene matches. The length of the CDR3 is 16 residues. Germline V CDR1 and CDR2: MGHDK, SYGVNS. The CDR3, as DNA: TGTGCCAGCAGTGAACCGGGACTAGCGGGAGTAGAGACCCAGTACTTC. Its protein product is CASSEPGLAGVETQYF.

The table lists this clonotype with many counts. This chain uses TRBV2 with TRBJ1-4, with D possibly TRBD1 on 5 matching bases. The CDR3 contains 14 residues. Trimming stripped 6 bases from V and 8 bases from J, with 16 bases between. Germline V gene data show CDR1 as SNHLY and CDR2 as FYNNEI. CDR3 region: CASSLRPGGEKLFF. CDR3 DNA sequence: TGTGCCAGCAGCCTCAGGCCCGGGGGAGAAAAACTGTTTTTT.

This clonotype was seen many times. The V call is TRBV20-1, the J call TRBJ2-7; 11 bases are shared with TRBD1. The germline V gene has CDR1 DFQATT and CDR2 SNEGSKA (reference sequence). J lost 2 bases, V lost 1 base, and 16 bases had no gene match. The length of the CDR3 is 19 residues. CDR3 sequence (DNA): TGCAGTGCTAGAGGACGGGACAGGGGGATTTTAGCGACAGCCTACGAGCAGTACTTC. This gives the protein CSARGRDRGILATAYEQYF.

At least ten counts were recorded for this clonotype. The chain uses TRBV7-3 and TRBJ2-7; no reliable D call. CDR3 size: 14 residues. Per germline, CDR1 SGHTA and CDR2 FQGTGA. V was pared by 1 base and J by 6 bases, with 13 bases between. The CDR3 DNA reads as TGTGCCAGCAGCTTAAATCCGTGGGGTAGCGAGCAGTACTTC. This codes for CASSLNPWGSEQYF.

The sample holds many counts of this clonotype. V gene TRBV10-3 combines with J gene TRBJ2-2, with D possibly matching TRBD1 (5 bases). With 0 bases removed from V and 4 bases from J, the gap between germline ends came to 12 bases. The CDR3 is 16 residues long. Per the germline V gene, CDR1 is ENHRY and CDR2 is SYGVKD. As DNA, the CDR3 is TGTGCCATCAGTGAGTCGACAGCCCGCGGCACCGGGGAGCTGTTTTTT. It codes for CAISESTARGTGELFF.

Many counts were recorded for this clonotype. The genes are TRBV6-1 and TRBJ1-5; the D gene is possibly TRBD1 (5 bases). The CDR3 runs 16 residues. Germline CDR1 MNHNS, CDR2 SASEGT. Trimming left V 5 bases short and J 11 bases short, with 25 bases between. The CDR3 DNA reads as TGTGCCAGCAGTCCCTTATCGGGGGTCCGATCGCAGGCCCAGCATTTT. Translating gives CASSPLSGVRSQAQHF.

This clonotype was seen ten or more times. V gene TRBV20-1 combines with J gene TRBJ1-2; 7 bases fit TRBD1. With 5 bases clipped from V and 4 bases from J, the junction kept 13 bases outside the gene matches. The CDR3 runs to 15 residues. Germline CDR1 DFQATT, CDR2 SNEGSKA (reference sequence). The CDR3 region has the DNA TGCAGTGCTGCCCCCCCCCGACAGGGCCGCTATGGCTACACCTTC. It encodes CSAAPPRQGRYGYTF.

This clonotype was seen many times. This chain links TRBV24-1 with TRBJ1-1; TRBD1 might be the D (6 bases). Looked up from germline, CDR1 is KGHDR and CDR2 is SFDVKD. The CDR3 is 14 amino acids. Trimming shortened V by 4 bases and J by 10 bases, and 18 bases separated the two germline ends. CDR3 amino acids: CATSERFDRWGAFF. DNA of the CDR3: TGTGCCACCAGTGAAAGATTTGACAGGTGGGGAGCTTTCTTT.

In DNA, the CDR3 is TGCGCCAGCAGGGATAGGAGCTATAATTCACCCCTCCACTTT. This encodes CASRDRSYNSPLHF. The rearrangement links TRBV5-1 to TRBJ1-6; D gene ambiguous. The CDR3 has 14 residues. Trimming took 5 bases from V and 3 from J, leaving 9 bases between them. Germline V gene lookup returns CDR1 SGHRS and CDR2 YFSETQ.